This T cell receptor (beta chain) was profiled in a study of control samples from healthy donors and cancer patients. Germline CDR1 GTSNPN, CDR2 SVGIG (reference sequence). The CDR3 is 12 residues long. Trimming took 3 bases from V and 4 from J, leaving 7 bases between them. The method was immunoSEQ multiplex PCR; TCRdb's version includes in-frame clones alone and lacks a portion of them. The repertoire holds 110,000 to 150,000 clones, with roughly 94% as singletons. This clone was seen a handful of times. The chain combines TRBV30 with TRBJ1-3, with D hard to call. The sample comprised blood. The TCR originated in a man between 40 and 49 years old in good health. DNA for the CDR3: TGTGCCTGGAGCCCCCGGGGAAACACCATATATTTT. It specifies CAWSPRGNTIYF.